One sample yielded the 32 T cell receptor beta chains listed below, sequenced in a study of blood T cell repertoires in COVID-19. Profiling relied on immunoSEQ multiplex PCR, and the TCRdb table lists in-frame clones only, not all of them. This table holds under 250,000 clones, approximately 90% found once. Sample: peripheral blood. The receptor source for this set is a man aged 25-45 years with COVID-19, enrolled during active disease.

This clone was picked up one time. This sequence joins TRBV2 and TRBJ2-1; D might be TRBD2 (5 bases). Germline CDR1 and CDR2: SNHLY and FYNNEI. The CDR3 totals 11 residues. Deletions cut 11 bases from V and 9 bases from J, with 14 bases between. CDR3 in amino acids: CASALGSEQFF. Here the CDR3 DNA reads TGTGCCTCGGCGTTGGGGAGTGAGCAGTTCTTC.

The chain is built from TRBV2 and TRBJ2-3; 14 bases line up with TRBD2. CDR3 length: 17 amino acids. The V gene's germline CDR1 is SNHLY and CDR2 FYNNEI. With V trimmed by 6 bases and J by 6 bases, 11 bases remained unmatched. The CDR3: CASRQTPTSGRADTQYF. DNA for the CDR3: TGTGCCAGCAGACAAACCCCGACTAGCGGGAGGGCGGATACGCAGTATTTT.

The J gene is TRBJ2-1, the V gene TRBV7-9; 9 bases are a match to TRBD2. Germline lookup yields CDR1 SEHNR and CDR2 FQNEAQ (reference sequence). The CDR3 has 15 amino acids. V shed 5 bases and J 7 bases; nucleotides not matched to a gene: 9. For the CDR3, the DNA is TGTGCCAGCAGCCTAGGGACTAGCTTTGGGAATGAGCAGTTCTTC. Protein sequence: CASSLGTSFGNEQFF.

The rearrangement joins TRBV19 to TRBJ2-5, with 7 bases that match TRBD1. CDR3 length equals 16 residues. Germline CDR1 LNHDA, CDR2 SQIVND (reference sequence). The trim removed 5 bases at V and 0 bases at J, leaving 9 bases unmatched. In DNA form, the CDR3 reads TGTGCCAGTAGTGCCCGCGGAACAGGGGACCAAGAGACCCAGTACTTC. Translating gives CASSARGTGDQETQYF.

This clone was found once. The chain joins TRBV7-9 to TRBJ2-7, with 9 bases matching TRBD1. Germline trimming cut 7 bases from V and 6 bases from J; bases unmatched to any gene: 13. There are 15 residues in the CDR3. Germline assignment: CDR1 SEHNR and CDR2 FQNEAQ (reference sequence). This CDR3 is CASTMSWDRVSEQYF. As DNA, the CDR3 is TGTGCCAGCACCATGAGCTGGGACAGGGTAAGCGAGCAGTACTTC.

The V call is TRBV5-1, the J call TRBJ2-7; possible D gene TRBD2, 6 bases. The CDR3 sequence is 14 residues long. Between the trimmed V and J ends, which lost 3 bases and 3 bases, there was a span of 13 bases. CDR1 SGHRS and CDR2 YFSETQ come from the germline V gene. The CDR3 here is CASSSTTSSYEQYF. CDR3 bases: TGCGCCAGCAGCTCCACCACTAGCAGCTACGAGCAGTACTTC.

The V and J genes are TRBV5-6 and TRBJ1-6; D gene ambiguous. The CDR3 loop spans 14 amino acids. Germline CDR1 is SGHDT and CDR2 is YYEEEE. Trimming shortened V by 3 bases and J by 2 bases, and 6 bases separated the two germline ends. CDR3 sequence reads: CASSSTAYNSPLHF. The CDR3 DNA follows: TGTGCCAGCAGCTCCACGGCCTATAATTCACCCCTCCACTTT. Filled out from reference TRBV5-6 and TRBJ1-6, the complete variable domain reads DAGVTQSPTHLIKTRGQQVTLRCSPKSGHDTVSWYQQALGQGPQFIFQYYEEEERQRGNFPDRFSGHQFPNYSSELNVNALLLGDSALYLCASSSTAYNSPLHFGNGTRLTVT.

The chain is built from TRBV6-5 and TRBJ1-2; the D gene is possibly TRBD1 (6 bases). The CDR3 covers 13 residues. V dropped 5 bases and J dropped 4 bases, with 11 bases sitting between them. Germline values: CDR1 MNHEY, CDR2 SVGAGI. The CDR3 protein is CASSPTGTYGYTF. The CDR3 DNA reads TGTGCCAGCAGTCCAACAGGGACCTATGGCTACACCTTC.

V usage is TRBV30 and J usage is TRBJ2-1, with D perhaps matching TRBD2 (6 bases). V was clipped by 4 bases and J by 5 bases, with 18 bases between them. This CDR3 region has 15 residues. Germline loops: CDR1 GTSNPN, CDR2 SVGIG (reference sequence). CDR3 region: CAWMPPGLRNNEQFF. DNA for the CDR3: TGTGCCTGGATGCCCCCGGGACTCCGAAACAATGAGCAGTTCTTC.

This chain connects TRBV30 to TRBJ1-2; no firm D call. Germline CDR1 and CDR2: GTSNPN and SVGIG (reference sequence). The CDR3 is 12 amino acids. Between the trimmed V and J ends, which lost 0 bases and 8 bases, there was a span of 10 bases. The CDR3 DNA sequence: TGTGCCTGGAGTGTAAGGGCGGGAGGCTACACCTTC. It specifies CAWSVRAGGYTF.

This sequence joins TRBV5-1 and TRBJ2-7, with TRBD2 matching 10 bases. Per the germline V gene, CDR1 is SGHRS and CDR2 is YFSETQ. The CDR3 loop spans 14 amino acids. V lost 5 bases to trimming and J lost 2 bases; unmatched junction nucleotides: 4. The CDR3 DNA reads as TGCGCCAGCAGTCTAGCGGGAGACGCCTACGAGCAGTACTTC. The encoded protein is CASSLAGDAYEQYF.

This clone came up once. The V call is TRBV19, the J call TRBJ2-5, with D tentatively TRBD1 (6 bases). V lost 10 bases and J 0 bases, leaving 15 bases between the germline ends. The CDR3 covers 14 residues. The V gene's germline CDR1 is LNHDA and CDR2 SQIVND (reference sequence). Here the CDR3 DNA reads TGTGCCACCAAAACAGGGCCCCACCAAGAGACCCAGTACTTC. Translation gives CATKTGPHQETQYF.

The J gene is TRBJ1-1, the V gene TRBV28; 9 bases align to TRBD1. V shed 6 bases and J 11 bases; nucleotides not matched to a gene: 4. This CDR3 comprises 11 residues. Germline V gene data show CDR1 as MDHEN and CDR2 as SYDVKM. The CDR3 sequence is CASRTGGRAFF. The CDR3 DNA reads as TGTGCCAGCAGAACAGGGGGCCGCGCTTTCTTT.

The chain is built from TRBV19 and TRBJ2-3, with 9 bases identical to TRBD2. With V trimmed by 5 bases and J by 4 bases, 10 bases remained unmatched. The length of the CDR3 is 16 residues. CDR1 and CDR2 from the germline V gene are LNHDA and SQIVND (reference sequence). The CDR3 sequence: CASSLGLAVRADTQYF. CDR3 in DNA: TGTGCCAGTAGTTTGGGACTAGCAGTTAGGGCAGATACGCAGTATTTT.

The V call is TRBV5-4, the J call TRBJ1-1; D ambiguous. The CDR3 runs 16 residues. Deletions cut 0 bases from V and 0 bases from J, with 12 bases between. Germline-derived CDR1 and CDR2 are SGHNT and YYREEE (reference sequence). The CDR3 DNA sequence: TGTGCCAGCAGCTTGGTCCCTACAGCTATGAACACTGAAGCTTTCTTT. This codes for CASSLVPTAMNTEAFF.

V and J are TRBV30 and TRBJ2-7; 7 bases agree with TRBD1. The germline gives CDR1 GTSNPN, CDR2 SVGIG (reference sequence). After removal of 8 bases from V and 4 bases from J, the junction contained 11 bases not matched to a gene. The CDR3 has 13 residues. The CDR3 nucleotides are TGTGCCCAAATAAACAGGGGTGGGTACGAGCAGTACTTC. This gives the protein CAQINRGGYEQYF.

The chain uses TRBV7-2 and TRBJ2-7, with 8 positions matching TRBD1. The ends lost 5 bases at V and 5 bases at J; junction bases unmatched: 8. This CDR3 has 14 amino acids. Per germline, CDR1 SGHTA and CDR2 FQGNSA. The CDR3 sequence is CASSVWTGHNEQYF. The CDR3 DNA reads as TGTGCCAGCAGCGTCTGGACAGGGCATAACGAGCAGTACTTC.

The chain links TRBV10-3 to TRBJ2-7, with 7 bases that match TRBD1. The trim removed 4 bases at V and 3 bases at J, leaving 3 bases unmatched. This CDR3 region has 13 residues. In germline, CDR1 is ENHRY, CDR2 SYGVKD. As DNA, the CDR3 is TGTGCCATCAGTGCTACAGGGGACTACGAGCAGTACTTC. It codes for CAISATGDYEQYF.

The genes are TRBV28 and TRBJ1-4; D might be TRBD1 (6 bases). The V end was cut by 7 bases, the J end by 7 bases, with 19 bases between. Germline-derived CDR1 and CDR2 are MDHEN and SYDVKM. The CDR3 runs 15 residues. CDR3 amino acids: CASITQGRGSEKLFF. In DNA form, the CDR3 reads TGTGCCAGCATTACCCAGGGGAGGGGAAGTGAAAAACTGTTTTTT.

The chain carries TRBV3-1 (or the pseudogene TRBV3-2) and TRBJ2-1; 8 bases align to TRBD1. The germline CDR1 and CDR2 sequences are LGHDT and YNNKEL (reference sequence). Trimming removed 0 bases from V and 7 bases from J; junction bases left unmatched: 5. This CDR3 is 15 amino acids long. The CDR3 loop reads CASSQEGQVRNEQFF. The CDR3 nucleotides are TGTGCCAGCAGCCAAGAGGGACAGGTTAGGAATGAGCAGTTCTTC.

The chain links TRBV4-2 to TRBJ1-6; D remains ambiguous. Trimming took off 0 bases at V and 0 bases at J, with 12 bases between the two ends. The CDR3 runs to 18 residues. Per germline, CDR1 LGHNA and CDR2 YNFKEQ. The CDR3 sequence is CASSQEVRGGSYNSPLHF. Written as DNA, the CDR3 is TGTGCCAGCAGCCAAGAAGTACGGGGAGGCTCCTATAATTCACCCCTCCACTTT.

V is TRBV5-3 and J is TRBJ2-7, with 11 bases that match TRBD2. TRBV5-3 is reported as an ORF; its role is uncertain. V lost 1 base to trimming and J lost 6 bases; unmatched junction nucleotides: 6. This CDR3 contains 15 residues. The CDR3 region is CARSLTGTSGVEQYF. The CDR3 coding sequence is TGTGCCAGAAGCTTGACCGGGACTAGCGGCGTCGAGCAGTACTTC.

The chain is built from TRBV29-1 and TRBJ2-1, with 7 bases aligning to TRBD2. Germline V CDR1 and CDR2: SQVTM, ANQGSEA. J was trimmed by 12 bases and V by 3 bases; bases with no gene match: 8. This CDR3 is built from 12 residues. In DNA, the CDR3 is TGCAGCGTTGAGGATTTGGGACTACCGCAGTTCTTC. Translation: CSVEDLGLPQFF.

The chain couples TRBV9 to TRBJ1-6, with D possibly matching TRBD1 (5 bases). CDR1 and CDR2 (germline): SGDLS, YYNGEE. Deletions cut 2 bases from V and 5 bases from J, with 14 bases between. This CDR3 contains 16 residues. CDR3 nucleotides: TGTGCCAGCAGCGTCGATCCGGGACTGCATAATTCACCCCTCCACTTT. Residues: CASSVDPGLHNSPLHF.

The DNA for the CDR3 is TGTGCCAGCAGCTTAGGGCCCCCAGAATTCTATGGCTACACCTTC. It encodes CASSLGPPEFYGYTF. V and J are TRBV7-6 and TRBJ1-2; D is unclear. Germline V gives CDR1 SGHVS, CDR2 FNYEAQ. V was cut by 1 base and J by 4 bases, with 13 bases left in between. The length of the CDR3 is 15 residues.

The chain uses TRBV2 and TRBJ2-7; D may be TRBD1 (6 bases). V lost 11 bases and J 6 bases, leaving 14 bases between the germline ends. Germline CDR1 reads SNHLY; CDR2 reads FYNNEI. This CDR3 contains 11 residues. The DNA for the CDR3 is TGTGCCGTCCTACAGGGCGGCGAGCAGTACTTC. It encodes CAVLQGGEQYF.

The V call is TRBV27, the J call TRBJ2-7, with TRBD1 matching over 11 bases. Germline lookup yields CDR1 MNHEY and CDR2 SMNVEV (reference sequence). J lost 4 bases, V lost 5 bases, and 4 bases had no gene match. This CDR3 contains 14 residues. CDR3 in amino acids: CASSAGTGGYEQYF. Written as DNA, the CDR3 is TGTGCCAGCAGTGCCGGGACAGGGGGTTACGAGCAGTACTTC.

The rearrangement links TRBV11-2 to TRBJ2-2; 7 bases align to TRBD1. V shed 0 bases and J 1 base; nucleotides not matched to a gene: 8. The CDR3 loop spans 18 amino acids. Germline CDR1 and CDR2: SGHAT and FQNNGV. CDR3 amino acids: CASSLEMTGYWNTGELFF. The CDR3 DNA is TGTGCCAGCAGCTTAGAAATGACAGGGTACTGGAACACCGGGGAGCTGTTTTTT.

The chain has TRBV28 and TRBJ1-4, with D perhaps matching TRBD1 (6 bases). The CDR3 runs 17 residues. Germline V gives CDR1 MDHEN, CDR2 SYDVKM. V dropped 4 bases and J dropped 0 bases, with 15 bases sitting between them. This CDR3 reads CASSSHTGSSTNEKLFF. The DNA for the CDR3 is TGTGCCAGCAGTTCTCACACAGGGTCTTCAACTAATGAAAAACTGTTTTTT.

CDR3 loop: CASSYSRGGIQPQHF. As DNA, the CDR3 is TGTGCCAGCAGTTACTCGAGGGGGGGGATCCAGCCCCAGCATTTT. The V and J genes are TRBV6-2 or TRBV6-3 and TRBJ1-5; D may be TRBD1 (6 bases). The CDR3 loop spans 15 amino acids. The germline gives CDR1 MNHEY, CDR2 SVGEGT. With 0 bases removed from V and 7 bases from J, the gap between germline ends came to 13 bases.

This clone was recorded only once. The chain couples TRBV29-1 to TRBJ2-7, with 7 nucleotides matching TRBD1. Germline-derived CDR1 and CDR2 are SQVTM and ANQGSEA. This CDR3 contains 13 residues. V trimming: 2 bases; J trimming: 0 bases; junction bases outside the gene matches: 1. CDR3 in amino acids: CSVERQGSYEQYF. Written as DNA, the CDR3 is TGCAGCGTTGAAAGACAGGGCTCCTACGAGCAGTACTTC.

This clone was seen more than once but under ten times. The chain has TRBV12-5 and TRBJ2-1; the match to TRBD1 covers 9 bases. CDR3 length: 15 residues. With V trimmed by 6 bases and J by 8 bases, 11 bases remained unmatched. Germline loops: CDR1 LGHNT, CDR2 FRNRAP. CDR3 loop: CASGTGTGRSHEQFF. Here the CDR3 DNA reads TGTGCTAGTGGGACCGGGACAGGGCGTTCTCATGAGCAGTTCTTC.